This TCR beta chain came from a study of blood T cell repertoires in COVID-19. Study summary: Acute-phase and convalescent COVID-19 samples originated in the United States, Italy and Spain. PBMCs, B-cell-depleted T cells, or T cells were the source of the cDNA or gDNA that made up the material.

Source study methods: Nucleated cell counts were estimated from reference gene primer amplification. Sequencing used immunoSEQ multiplex PCR; TCRdb keeps in-frame clones, though not all of them. V, J and clone size derive from that table, while D and trimming were established from the DNA sequence. The sample consists of under 200,000 clones, 80% to 85% of them appearing once. V was pared by 1 base and J by 5 bases, with 6 bases between. The CDR3 loop spans 13 amino acids. The germline gives CDR1 SGHTA, CDR2 FQGNSA. Concerning this clone: Other DNA variants within this sample encode the same CDR3.

The sequenced material came from peripheral blood. The chain couples TRBV7-2 to TRBJ1-5; no reliable D call. The sequence came from a woman of 80 years or more with active or convalescent COVID-19. As DNA, the CDR3 is TGTGCCAGCAGCTTAGGTCGCGATCAGCCCCAGCATTTT. It encodes CASSLGRDQPQHF.